Here is one TCR beta chain with its context. Original methodology: The assay estimated nucleated cells by amplifying reference gene primers. Profiled with immunoSEQ multiplex PCR; TCRdb holds only in-frame clones, not every one. The V and J calls and clone size are taken from that table; D and trimming were inferred from the DNA. The table includes 40,000 to 50,000 clones, approximately 83% detected once. The data were obtained in a study of blood T cell repertoires in COVID-19. Study-wide context: Acute and convalescent COVID-19 specimens originated in the United States, Italy and Spain. From T cells, B-cell-depleted T cells, or PBMCs came the material, which was cDNA or gDNA.

V lost 1 base, J lost 3 bases, and 5 bases lay in between. This CDR3 has 14 amino acids. Germline CDR1 reads SGHDT; CDR2 reads YYEEEE. The rearrangement links TRBV5-6 to TRBJ1-6; D gene ambiguous. Specimen: peripheral blood. The receptor was derived from a human donor in a cohort sampled during active COVID-19. The donor label of this sample is uncertain. The chain's CDR3 is CASSLLDYNSPLHF. CDR3 DNA: TGTGCCAGCAGCTTGTTAGACTATAATTCACCCCTCCACTTT.